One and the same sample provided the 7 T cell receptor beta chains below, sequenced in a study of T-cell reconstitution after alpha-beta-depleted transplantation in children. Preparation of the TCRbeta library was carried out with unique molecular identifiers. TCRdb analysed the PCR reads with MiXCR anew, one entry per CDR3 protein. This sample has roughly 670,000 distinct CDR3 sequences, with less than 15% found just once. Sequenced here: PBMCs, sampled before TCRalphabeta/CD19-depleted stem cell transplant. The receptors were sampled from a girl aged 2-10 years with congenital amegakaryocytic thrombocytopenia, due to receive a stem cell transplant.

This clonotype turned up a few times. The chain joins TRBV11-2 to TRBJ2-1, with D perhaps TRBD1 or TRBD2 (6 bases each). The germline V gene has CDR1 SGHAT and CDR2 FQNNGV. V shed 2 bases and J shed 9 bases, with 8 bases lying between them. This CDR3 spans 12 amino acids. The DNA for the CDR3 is TGTGCCAGCAGCTTATGGGGGGCTGAGCAGTTCTTC. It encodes CASSLWGAEQFF.

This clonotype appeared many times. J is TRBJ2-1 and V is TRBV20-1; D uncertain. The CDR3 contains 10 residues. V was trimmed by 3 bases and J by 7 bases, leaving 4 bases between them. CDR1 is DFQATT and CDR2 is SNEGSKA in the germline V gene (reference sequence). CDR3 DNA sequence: TGCAGTGCTAGTGTGAATGAGCAGTTCTTC. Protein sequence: CSASVNEQFF.

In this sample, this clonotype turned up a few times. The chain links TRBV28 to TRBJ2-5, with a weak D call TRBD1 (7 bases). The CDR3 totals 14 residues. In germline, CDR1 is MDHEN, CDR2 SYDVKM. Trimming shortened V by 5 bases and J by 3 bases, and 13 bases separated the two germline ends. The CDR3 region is CASSTTRGEETQYF. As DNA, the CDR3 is TGTGCCAGCAGTACCACCAGGGGGGAAGAGACCCAGTACTTC. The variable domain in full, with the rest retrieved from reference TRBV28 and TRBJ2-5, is DVKVTQSSRYLVKRTGEKVFLECVQDMDHENMFWYRQDPGLGLRLIYFSYDVKMKEKGDIPEGYSVSREKKERFSLILESASTNQTSMYLCASSTTRGEETQYFGPGTRLLVL.

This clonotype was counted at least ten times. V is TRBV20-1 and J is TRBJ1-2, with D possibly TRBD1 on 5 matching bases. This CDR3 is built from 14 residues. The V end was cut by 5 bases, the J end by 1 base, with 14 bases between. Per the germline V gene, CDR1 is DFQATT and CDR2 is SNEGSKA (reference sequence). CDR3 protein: CSAQTVPLNYGYTF. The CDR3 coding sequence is TGCAGTGCTCAGACAGTGCCCCTTAACTATGGCTACACCTTC.

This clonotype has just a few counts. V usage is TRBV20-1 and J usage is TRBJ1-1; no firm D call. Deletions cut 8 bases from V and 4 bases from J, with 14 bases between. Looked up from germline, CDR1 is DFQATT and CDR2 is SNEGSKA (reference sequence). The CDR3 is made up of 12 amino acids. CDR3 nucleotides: TGCAGTCCTATATCCGCCCGCACTGAAGCTTTCTTT. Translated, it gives CSPISARTEAFF.

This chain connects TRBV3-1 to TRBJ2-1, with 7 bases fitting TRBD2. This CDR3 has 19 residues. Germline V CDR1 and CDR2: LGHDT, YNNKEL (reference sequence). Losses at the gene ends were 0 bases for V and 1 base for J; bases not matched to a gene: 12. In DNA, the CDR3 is TGTGCCAGCAGCCAAGATCCTTCGGGGCGGGAGTGGTCCTACAATGAGCAGTTCTTC. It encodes CASSQDPSGREWSYNEQFF.

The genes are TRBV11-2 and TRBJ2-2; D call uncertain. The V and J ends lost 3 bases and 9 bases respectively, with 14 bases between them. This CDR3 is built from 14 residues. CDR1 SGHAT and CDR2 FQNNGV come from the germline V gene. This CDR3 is CASSFSLGTRELFF. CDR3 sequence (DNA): TGTGCCAGCAGCTTTAGTTTGGGAACCCGGGAGCTGTTTTTT.